The clone carrying this T cell receptor (beta chain) was seen a handful of times. This sample is part of a study of T-cell reconstitution after alpha-beta-depleted transplantation in children. This sample's TCRbeta library carried unique molecular identifier barcodes. TCRdb fed the PCR reads into MiXCR, producing one record per CDR3 protein. This table holds over 300,000 distinct CDR3 sequences, under 13% found once. This CDR3 is 20 amino acids long. With V trimmed by 5 bases and J by 2 bases, 24 bases remained unmatched. Germline V gene data show CDR1 as DFQATT and CDR2 as SNEGSKA (reference sequence).

The chain couples TRBV20-1 to TRBJ2-7; 10 bases agree with TRBD2. Sequenced here: PBMCs from the stem cell graft donor, sampled from the stem cell graft. The source is a human donor who donated a stem cell graft to a child with acute lymphoblastic leukemia. Here the CDR3 reads CSASLALAGVPLPFTYEQYF. The CDR3 bases are TGCAGTGCTTCCCTAGCGCTAGCGGGAGTCCCACTTCCTTTTACCTACGAGCAGTACTTC.